Shown below are 9 T cell receptor beta chains from a single sample sequenced in a study of control samples from healthy donors and cancer patients. TCRdb keeps only in-frame clones here, not all; method: immunoSEQ multiplex PCR. In the table there are some 120,000 clones, 75% to 95% of which are singletons. Sequencing was done on a sample of blood. The receptor set was obtained from a man aged 18 to 30 in good health.

This rearrangement joins TRBV28 to TRBJ2-7; D not resolved. Germline V gives CDR1 MDHEN, CDR2 SYDVKM. The V end lost 3 bases, the J end lost 7 bases, and 10 bases lay between the germline ends. CDR3 length equals 12 residues. The CDR3, as DNA: TGTGCCAGCAGTTTTGAGTTACAGGAGCAGTACGTC. Its protein is CASSFELQEQYV.

This clone has only a few counts. The V gene is TRBV5-8, the J gene TRBJ1-6; the D is unclear. Germline lookup yields CDR1 SGHTS and CDR2 YDEGEE. The CDR3 loop spans 15 amino acids. V was pared by 0 bases and J by 6 bases, with 10 bases between. CDR3 sequence reads: CASSLAAGSNSPLHF. CDR3 sequence (DNA): TGTGCCAGCAGCTTGGCGGCGGGGAGTAATTCACCCCTCCACTTT.

The rearrangement joins TRBV2 to TRBJ1-4; D not certain. The V and J ends lost 3 bases and 8 bases respectively, with 19 bases between them. Germline values: CDR1 SNHLY, CDR2 FYNNEI. This CDR3 contains 16 residues. The DNA of the CDR3 is TGTGCCAGCAGTGACGGGGAATCAGGTATCGGGGAAAAACTGTTTTTT. This codes for CASSDGESGIGEKLFF.

This sequence joins TRBV27 and TRBJ2-1; no clear D gene. The CDR3 totals 13 residues. Trimming shortened V by 6 bases and J by 5 bases, and 11 bases separated the two germline ends. Looked up from germline, CDR1 is MNHEY and CDR2 is SMNVEV (reference sequence). CDR3 sequence reads: CASRLVSHNEQFF. The CDR3 bases are TGTGCCAGCAGGCTAGTTTCCCACAATGAGCAGTTCTTC.

The chain employs TRBV20-1 and TRBJ1-2; D is unresolved. Between the trimmed V and J ends, which lost 3 bases and 6 bases, there was a span of 17 bases. This CDR3 region has 14 residues. CDR1 is DFQATT and CDR2 is SNEGSKA in the germline V gene (reference sequence). CDR3 loop: CSASVGPTWDGYTF. The CDR3 DNA sequence: TGCAGTGCTAGTGTCGGGCCAACTTGGGATGGCTACACCTTC.

The chain recombines TRBV9 with TRBJ2-3; a possible D gene is TRBD2 (5 bases). The V and J ends lost 4 bases and 0 bases respectively, with 9 bases between them. The germline V gene has CDR1 SGDLS and CDR2 YYNGEE. The CDR3 covers 14 residues. The CDR3 nucleotides are TGTGCCAGCAGCCTCGAGCGGAGCACAGATACGCAGTATTTT. Translating gives CASSLERSTDTQYF.

The chain has TRBV28 and TRBJ2-7, with 12 bases aligning to TRBD2. V trimming: 1 base; J trimming: 2 bases; junction bases outside the gene matches: 3. The CDR3 has 16 residues. Germline-derived CDR1 and CDR2 are MDHEN and SYDVKM. The DNA of the CDR3 is TGTGCCAGCAGTTTATCGGGACTAGCGGGCACCTACGAGCAGTACTTC. Its protein product is CASSLSGLAGTYEQYF.

The chain recombines TRBV9 with TRBJ2-1; the D is unclear. The CDR3 covers 16 residues. The V gene's germline CDR1 is SGDLS and CDR2 YYNGEE. Trimming took 4 bases from V and 2 from J, leaving 16 bases between them. In nucleotides, the CDR3 is TGTGCCAGCAGCCCCCGGGCTAGTGGGCCCTACAATGAGCAGTTCTTC. Its translation is CASSPRASGPYNEQFF.

CDR3 nucleotide sequence: TGTGCCAGCAGCAGCTCAGGGAGCGGAAACACCATATATTTT. Translation: CASSSSGSGNTIYF. This chain uses TRBV3-1 (or the pseudogene TRBV3-2) with TRBJ1-3; weak D call: TRBD1 (5 bases). Germline assignment: CDR1 LGHDT and CDR2 YNNKEL (reference sequence). The CDR3 is 14 amino acids. V shed 5 bases and J shed 4 bases, with 12 bases lying between them.